Below, 8 T cell receptor beta chains from the same sample are listed, as sequenced in a study of T cell responses to AZD1222 COVID-19 vaccine. Some clones are missing from TCRdb's copy, which holds only in-frame ones; the method was immunoSEQ multiplex PCR. The repertoire consists of around 140,000 clones, with more than 85% occurring once and the leading ten covering approximately 5%. The specimen comprised peripheral blood, sampled on day 0 of AZD1222 vaccination. These receptors were taken from an adult in good health.

The chain has TRBV4-1 and TRBJ2-7, with 8 bases identical to TRBD1. CDR3 size: 16 residues. J was trimmed by 7 bases and V by 1 base; bases with no gene match: 12. Germline V gene sequence: CDR1 MGHRA, CDR2 YSYEKL. The CDR3 DNA follows: TGCGCCAGCAGCCAAGGCGTCGTGGGACAGGTTATTGAGCAGTACTTC. Its protein product is CASSQGVVGQVIEQYF.

This sequence joins TRBV9 and TRBJ2-5, with TRBD1 matching 9 bases. In germline, CDR1 is SGDLS, CDR2 YYNGEE. The CDR3 contains 14 residues. The junction had 5 bases not matched to a gene; V was cut back by 3 bases and J by 5 bases. CDR3: CASSADRGRETQYF. CDR3 coding DNA: TGTGCCAGCAGCGCGGACAGGGGAAGGGAGACCCAGTACTTC.

A word on this clone: At one boundary the junction diverges from the germline segment, which might be a read error. The chain has TRBV7-7 and TRBJ1-1, with 7 bases fitting TRBD1. The germline V gene encodes CDR1 SSHAT and CDR2 FNYEAQ (reference sequence). The CDR3 loop spans 18 amino acids. The CDR3 DNA reads TGTGCTAGCAGCTTAGCCGCAACGGTGGTCTCAGGGGGCACTGAAGCTTTCTTT. Its translation is CASSLAATVVSGGTEAFF.

This chain joins TRBV14 and TRBJ2-1; D tentatively fits TRBD1 or TRBD2 (5 bases each). Germline lookup yields CDR1 SGHDN and CDR2 FVKESK. V lost 7 bases, J lost 6 bases, and 16 bases lay in between. The CDR3 consists of 14 residues. The CDR3 reads CASKTGTAPNEQFF. DNA for the CDR3: TGTGCCAGCAAAACCGGGACCGCCCCCAATGAGCAGTTCTTC.

This chain uses TRBV23-1 with TRBJ2-5, with 8 bases fitting TRBD1. Being an ORF, TRBV23-1 has a function that is uncertain. The junction had 14 bases not matched to a gene; V was cut back by 1 base and J by 4 bases. The CDR3 totals 18 residues. As DNA, the CDR3 is TGCGCCAGCAGTCAATTTGCAGGGGGCTGGAGGCTCCTAGAGACCCAGTACTTC. Translation gives CASSQFAGGWRLLETQYF.

In this sample, this clone turned up a few times. The rearrangement links TRBV7-2 to TRBJ1-1, with a tentative D call TRBD1 (5 bases). The CDR3 covers 15 residues. CDR1 SGHTA and CDR2 FQGNSA come from the germline V gene. Trimming pared 1 base from V and 5 bases from J, leaving 14 bases between. The CDR3 loop is CASSLVAHGGTEAFF. The CDR3 DNA follows: TGTGCCAGCAGCTTAGTAGCGCACGGGGGAACTGAAGCTTTCTTT.

The chain combines TRBV2 with TRBJ2-5; TRBD2 aligns across 9 bases. This CDR3 spans 15 amino acids. With 4 bases clipped from V and 5 bases from J, the junction kept 8 bases outside the gene matches. Per germline, CDR1 SNHLY and CDR2 FYNNEI. This CDR3 is CASSVAGGPRETQYF. CDR3 sequence (DNA): TGTGCCAGCAGTGTGGCGGGGGGGCCTAGGGAGACCCAGTACTTC.

This chain connects TRBV4-1 to TRBJ1-5; TRBD1 matches 7 bases. The germline V gene encodes CDR1 MGHRA and CDR2 YSYEKL. After removal of 4 bases from V and 4 bases from J, the junction contained 10 bases not matched to a gene. The CDR3 loop spans 16 amino acids. This CDR3 reads CASSRTPGQPNQPQHF. DNA of the CDR3: TGCGCCAGCAGCCGAACCCCGGGACAGCCAAATCAGCCCCAGCATTTT.